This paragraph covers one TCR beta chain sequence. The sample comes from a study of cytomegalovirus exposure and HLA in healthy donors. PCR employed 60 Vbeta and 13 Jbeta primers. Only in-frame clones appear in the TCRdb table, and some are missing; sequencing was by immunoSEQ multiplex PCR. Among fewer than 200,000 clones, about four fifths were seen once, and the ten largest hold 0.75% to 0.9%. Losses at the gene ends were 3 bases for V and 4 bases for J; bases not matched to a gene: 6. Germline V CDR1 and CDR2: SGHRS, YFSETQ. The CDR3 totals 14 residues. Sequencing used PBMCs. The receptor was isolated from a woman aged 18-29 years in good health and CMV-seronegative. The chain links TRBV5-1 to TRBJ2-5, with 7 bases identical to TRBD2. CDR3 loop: CASSSGGAGETQYF. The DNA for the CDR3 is TGCGCCAGCAGCTCGGGGGGAGCAGGAGAGACCCAGTACTTC.